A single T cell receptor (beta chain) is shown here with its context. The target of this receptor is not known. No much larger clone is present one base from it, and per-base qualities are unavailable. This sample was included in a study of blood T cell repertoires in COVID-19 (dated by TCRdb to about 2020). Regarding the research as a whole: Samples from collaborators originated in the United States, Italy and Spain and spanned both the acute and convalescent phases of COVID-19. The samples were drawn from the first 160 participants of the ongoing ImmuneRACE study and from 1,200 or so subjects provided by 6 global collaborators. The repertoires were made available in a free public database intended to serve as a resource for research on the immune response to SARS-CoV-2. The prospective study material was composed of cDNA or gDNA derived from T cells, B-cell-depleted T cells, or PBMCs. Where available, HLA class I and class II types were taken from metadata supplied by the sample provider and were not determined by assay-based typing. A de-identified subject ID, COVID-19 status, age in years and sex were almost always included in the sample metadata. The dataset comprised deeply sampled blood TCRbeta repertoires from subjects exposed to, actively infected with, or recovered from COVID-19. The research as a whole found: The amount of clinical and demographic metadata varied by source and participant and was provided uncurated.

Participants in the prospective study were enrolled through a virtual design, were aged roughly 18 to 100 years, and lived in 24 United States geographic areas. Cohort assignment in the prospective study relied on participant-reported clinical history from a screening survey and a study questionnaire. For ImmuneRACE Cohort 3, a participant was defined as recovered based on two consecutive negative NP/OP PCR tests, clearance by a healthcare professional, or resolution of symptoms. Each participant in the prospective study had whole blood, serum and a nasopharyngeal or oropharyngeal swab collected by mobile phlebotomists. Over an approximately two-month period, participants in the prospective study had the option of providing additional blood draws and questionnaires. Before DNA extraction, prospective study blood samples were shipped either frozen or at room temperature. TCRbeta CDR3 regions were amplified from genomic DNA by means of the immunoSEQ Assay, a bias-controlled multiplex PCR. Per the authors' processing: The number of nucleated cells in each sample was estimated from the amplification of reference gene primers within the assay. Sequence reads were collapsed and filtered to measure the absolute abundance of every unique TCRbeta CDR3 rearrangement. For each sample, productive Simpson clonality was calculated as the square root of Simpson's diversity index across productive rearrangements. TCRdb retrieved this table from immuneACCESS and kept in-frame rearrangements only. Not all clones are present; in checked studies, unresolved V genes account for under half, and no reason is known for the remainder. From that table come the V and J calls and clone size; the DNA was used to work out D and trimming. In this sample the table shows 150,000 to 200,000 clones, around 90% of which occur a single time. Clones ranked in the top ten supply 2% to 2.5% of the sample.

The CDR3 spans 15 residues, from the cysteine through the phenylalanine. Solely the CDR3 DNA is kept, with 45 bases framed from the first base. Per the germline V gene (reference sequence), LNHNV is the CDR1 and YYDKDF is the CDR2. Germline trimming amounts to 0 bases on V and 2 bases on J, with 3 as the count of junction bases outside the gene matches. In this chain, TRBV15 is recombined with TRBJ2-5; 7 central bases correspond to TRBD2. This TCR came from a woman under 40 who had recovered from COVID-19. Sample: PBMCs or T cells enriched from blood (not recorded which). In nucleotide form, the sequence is TGTGCCACCAGCAGAGATTCGGGGGGTCAAGAGACCCAGTACTTC. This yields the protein CATSRDSGGQETQYF. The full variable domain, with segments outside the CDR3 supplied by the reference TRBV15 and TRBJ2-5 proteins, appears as DAMVIQNPRYQVTQFGKPVTLSCSQTLNHNVMYWYQQKSSQAPKLLFHYYDKDFNNEADTPDNFQSRRPNTSFCFLDIRSPGLGDTAMYLCATSRDSGGQETQYFGPGTRLLVL.